This T cell receptor beta chain originates from a study of blood T cell repertoires in COVID-19. Study in general: COVID-19 samples, acute and convalescent, were from the United States, Italy and Spain.

V was trimmed by 4 bases and J by 8 bases, leaving 12 bases between them. Germline CDR1 reads SGHVS; CDR2 reads FQNEAQ. The CDR3 loop spans 13 amino acids. In the authors' workflow: It was from reference gene primer amplification that nucleated cell counts were estimated. The table came from immunoSEQ multiplex PCR; TCRdb's copy has only in-frame clones and leaves some out. V, J and clone size are taken as reported in that table, and D and trimming were inferred from the DNA itself. The sample has more than 150,000 clones; over 75% are singletons. Ages ranged from about 18 to 90 years, with residence in about two dozen US areas. Assignment of participants to cohorts was predicated upon participant-reported clinical history.

The sequence was collected from a man aged 45 to 65 who had recovered from COVID-19. Sequenced: PBMCs or T cells enriched from blood (not recorded which). The chain joins TRBV7-8 to TRBJ2-1; D possibly corresponds to TRBD1 (5 bases). The CDR3 DNA reads as TGTGCCAGCAGCTCGGATCTAGGGGATGAGCAGTTCTTC. Amino acid sequence: CASSSDLGDEQFF. The whole variable domain, filled in from reference TRBV7-8 and TRBJ2-1, reads GAGVSQSPRYKVAKRGQDVALRCDPISGHVSLFWYQQALGQGPEFLTYFQNEAQLDKSGLPSDRFFAERPEGSVSTLKIQRTQQEDSAVYLCASSSDLGDEQFFGPGTRLTVL.